Below, 14 T cell receptor beta chains from the same sample are listed, as sequenced in a study of blood T cell repertoires in COVID-19. Method: immunoSEQ multiplex PCR; TCRdb's copy keeps in-frame clones and lacks some. The sample shows about 240,000 clones, about nine tenths of them seen only once. The material sequenced was PBMCs or T cells enriched from blood (not recorded which). The receptors originated from a woman in her 30s with acute COVID-19.

This chain joins TRBV4-2 and TRBJ1-1; D is possibly TRBD1 (5 bases). Per the germline V gene, CDR1 is LGHNA and CDR2 is YNFKEQ. The CDR3 is made up of 15 amino acids. Trimming removed 0 bases at V and 0 bases at J, with 8 bases between. The CDR3 DNA reads as TGTGCCAGCAGCCAAGAGGAGGGGATGAACACTGAAGCTTTCTTT. As protein: CASSQEEGMNTEAFF.

Worth noting for this clone: The junction departs from germline at one end; a sequencing error may be responsible. The genes are TRBV4-1 and TRBJ2-1; 8 bases fit TRBD1. Germline V gene sequence: CDR1 MGHRA, CDR2 YSYEKL. This CDR3 is built from 16 residues. The CDR3 region has the DNA TGCGCCAGCAGCCAAAACCGGGACAGTGTACAAGAGACAGGGGTCTTC. Protein sequence: CASSQNRDSVQETGVF.

The rearrangement joins TRBV5-1 to TRBJ1-1; 11 positions agree with TRBD1. This CDR3 contains 18 residues. Trimming at V came to 0 bases and at J to 1 base, leaving 8 bases not matched to a gene. The germline V gene has CDR1 SGHRS and CDR2 YFSETQ. This chain's CDR3 is CASSLVGQGAEGNTEAFF. CDR3 DNA: TGCGCCAGCAGCTTGGTAGGACAGGGGGCTGAAGGGAACACTGAAGCTTTCTTT. The full variable domain, completed using reference TRBV5-1 and TRBJ1-1, is KAGVTQTPRYLIKTRGQQVTLSCSPISGHRSVSWYQQTPGQGLQFLFEYFSETQRNKGNFPGRFSGRQFSNSRSEMNVSTLELGDSALYLCASSLVGQGAEGNTEAFFGQGTRLTVV.

The chain links TRBV7-2 to TRBJ1-4; D is perhaps TRBD1 (5 bases). CDR1 is SGHTA, CDR2 FQGNSA, per germline. The CDR3 spans 15 residues. Trimming stripped 4 bases from V and 8 bases from J, with 17 bases between. CDR3 region: CASSSPGSAREKLFF. The CDR3 bases are TGTGCCAGCAGCTCCCCAGGGTCAGCACGGGAAAAACTGTTTTTT.

The V and J genes are TRBV5-4 and TRBJ1-2; D is possibly TRBD1 (6 bases). Trimming took 3 bases from V and 1 from J, leaving 10 bases between them. CDR1 is SGHNT, CDR2 YYREEE, per germline (reference sequence). The CDR3 runs 14 residues. This CDR3 reads CASSYEGVNYGYTF. The CDR3 DNA follows: TGTGCCAGCAGCTATGAGGGGGTTAACTATGGCTACACCTTC.

Only one count was recorded for this clone. The chain is built from TRBV27 and TRBJ2-4; no clear D gene. Germline loops: CDR1 MNHEY, CDR2 SMNVEV (reference sequence). The CDR3 is made up of 16 amino acids. The V and J ends lost 0 bases and 1 base respectively, with 10 bases between them. The CDR3 coding sequence is TGTGCCAGCAGTTTATCGGCAGAGAGGGCCAAAAACATTCAGTACTTC. Translating gives CASSLSAERAKNIQYF.

The chain links TRBV5-1 to TRBJ2-2; 7 bases match TRBD2. V trimming: 4 bases; J trimming: 0 bases; junction bases outside the gene matches: 6. This CDR3 comprises 16 residues. Per germline, CDR1 SGHRS and CDR2 YFSETQ. CDR3 region: CASSRAGRTNTGELFF. The CDR3 region has the DNA TGCGCCAGCAGCCGAGCGGGACGGACGAACACCGGGGAGCTGTTTTTT.

This chain joins TRBV9 and TRBJ2-7; 10 bases are a match to TRBD1. V lost 1 base, J lost 6 bases, and 7 bases stayed unmatched. The CDR3 has 15 amino acids. In germline, CDR1 is SGDLS, CDR2 YYNGEE. CDR3 sequence: CASSVSWTGGSEQYF. CDR3 sequence (DNA): TGTGCCAGCAGCGTAAGCTGGACAGGGGGAAGCGAGCAGTACTTC. Full variable domain (rest looked up from reference TRBV9 and TRBJ2-7): DSGVTQTPKHLITATGQRVTLRCSPRSGDLSVYWYQQSLDQGLQFLIQYYNGEERAKGNILERFSAQQFPDLHSELNLSSLELGDSALYFCASSVSWTGGSEQYFGPGTRLTVT.

The J gene is TRBJ2-1, the V gene TRBV2; TRBD1 matches 9 bases. V lost 6 bases to trimming and J lost 5 bases; unmatched junction nucleotides: 8. CDR1 is SNHLY and CDR2 is FYNNEI in the germline V gene. The CDR3 length is 15 residues. CDR3 sequence (DNA): TGTGCCAGCAGACCCCGGGACAGGGATAACAATGAGCAGTTCTTC. Translated: CASRPRDRDNNEQFF. Supplemented by reference TRBV2 and TRBJ2-1, the full variable domain reads EPEVTQTPSHQVTQMGQEVILRCVPISNHLYFYWYRQILGQKVEFLVSFYNNEISEKSEIFDDQFSVERPDGSNFTLKIRSTKLEDSAMYFCASRPRDRDNNEQFFGPGTRLTVL.

This chain uses TRBV7-2 with TRBJ2-2; TRBD1 aligns across 10 bases. The CDR3 sequence is 15 residues long. J gave up 6 bases and V 4 bases, and 5 bases lay outside the gene matches. Germline loops: CDR1 SGHTA, CDR2 FQGNSA. The CDR3 spells CASSWDRGSAGELFF. CDR3 coding DNA: TGTGCCAGCAGCTGGGACAGGGGAAGTGCCGGGGAGCTGTTTTTT.

Details on this clone: An end of the junction does not agree with germline; a read error may underlie this. The chain employs TRBV7-7 and TRBJ2-4, with 7 bases fitting TRBD1. The germline V gene encodes CDR1 SSHAT and CDR2 FNYEAQ (reference sequence). CDR3 length equals 17 residues. CDR3 region: CASSFGRRGIAKNIQYF. The DNA for the CDR3 is TGTGCTAGCAGCTTTGGCCGCAGGGGGATAGCCAAAAACATTCAGTACTTC.

The chain couples TRBV12-3 or TRBV12-4 to TRBJ1-4, with D tentatively TRBD1 (5 bases). Trimming removed 0 bases from V and 11 bases from J, with 10 bases in between. The CDR3 is 13 residues long. The CDR3, as DNA: TGTGCCAGCAGTTTAGCCGGGAGGGGCAAACTGTTTTTT. As protein: CASSLAGRGKLFF.

The rearrangement links TRBV19 to TRBJ1-6; TRBD1 matches at 7 bases. The CDR3 is 15 residues long. Per germline, CDR1 LNHDA and CDR2 SQIVND (reference sequence). V lost 2 bases to trimming and J lost 6 bases; unmatched junction nucleotides: 4. The DNA of the CDR3 is TGTGCCAGTAGTATATCCGGACAGGTTAATTCACCCCTCCACTTT. Its translation: CASSISGQVNSPLHF.

This chain joins TRBV4-3 and TRBJ2-3, with 11 bases identical to TRBD2. CDR1 is LGHNA, CDR2 YSLEER, per germline. V was pared by 0 bases and J by 7 bases, with 6 bases of the junction left unmatched. The CDR3 runs 16 residues. The CDR3 nucleotides are TGCGCCAGCAGCCAAGATTCGACTAGCGGGGTATATACGCAGTATTTT. Translating gives CASSQDSTSGVYTQYF.